The clone carrying this T cell receptor (beta chain) occurred many times. Its antigen is unidentified. CDR3 length: 17 amino acids. The related graft donor's blood sample was taken on the day of bone marrow donation. This record comes from a study of T cells after posttransplantation cyclophosphamide. Points from the study as a whole: Skin or GI-infiltrating T cells shared few TRB sequences with blood. After PTCy, TRB diversity resembled that of CNI/methotrexate controls. Later post-transplant blood repertoires were often dominated by donor CD8+ memory clones.

Repertoires were generated with immunoSEQ multiplex PCR, while TCRdb's copy carries only in-frame clones and drops some. Observed in the sample are roughly 45,000 clones, none of them singletons. This receptor was identified in a man aged 40-50 years in good health, CMV-negative, and a related stem cell transplant donor. The sequencing sample was made of PBMCs. The rearrangement joins TRBV21-1 to TRBJ1-2; the tabulated D call, TRBD1, remains unverified against the DNA. TRBV21-1 is labeled a pseudogene. CDR3 residues: CASSKEGGHRVSDGYTF. The CDR3 region has the DNA TGTGCCAGCAGCAAAGAAGGAGGACACAGGGTTAGTGATGGCTACACCTTC.